The 10 T cell receptor beta chains below were found in one sample sequenced in a study of blood T cell repertoires in COVID-19. The assay was immunoSEQ multiplex PCR, and TCRdb's table has in-frame clones only and misses some. This sample carries fewer than 150,000 clones, about 90% of them seen once, and the ten largest clones take less than 30%. The sample consisted of peripheral blood. The receptors derive from an older woman with acute or convalescent COVID-19.

V is TRBV5-1 and J is TRBJ1-4; TRBD1 might be the D (5 bases). Germline CDR1 is SGHRS and CDR2 is YFSETQ. CDR3 size: 15 residues. V shed 5 bases and J shed 1 base, with 12 bases lying between them. In DNA, the CDR3 is TGCGCCAGCAGTAACCTCGGGGGAACTAATGAAAAACTGTTTTTT. This codes for CASSNLGGTNEKLFF.

J is TRBJ2-3 and V is TRBV6-5, with a weak D call TRBD2 (5 bases). The CDR3 is 14 residues long. Trimming pared 4 bases from V and 0 bases from J, leaving 8 bases between. CDR1 and CDR2 from the germline V gene are MNHEY and SVGAGI. CDR3 coding DNA: TGTGCCAGCAGTTCCCGGGGTAGCACAGATACGCAGTATTTT. Its translation: CASSSRGSTDTQYF.

With respect to this clone: One end of the junction fails to match germline, which may point to a read error. The chain has TRBV20-1 and TRBJ1-5; D is unclear. The CDR3 sequence is 13 residues long. The germline V gene encodes CDR1 DFQATT and CDR2 SNEGSKA (reference sequence). The CDR3 is CSASLNSHQPQHF. Written as DNA, the CDR3 is TGCAGTGCTAGTCTTAATAGCCATCAGCCCCAGCATTTT.

CDR3 nucleotides: TGTGCCAGTAGTACGTACCGGGACAGGGGAAATCAGCCCCAGCATTTT. Translated: CASSTYRDRGNQPQHF. The V gene is TRBV19, the J gene TRBJ1-5, with 10 positions matching TRBD1. Trimming removed 4 bases from V and 4 bases from J; junction bases left unmatched: 7. This CDR3 contains 16 residues. The germline CDR1 and CDR2 sequences are LNHDA and SQIVND (reference sequence).

This chain connects TRBV18 to TRBJ1-6, with D perhaps TRBD1 (6 bases). Germline V gene data show CDR1 as KGHSH and CDR2 as LQKENI. With 3 bases removed from V and 6 bases from J, the gap between germline ends came to 15 bases. This CDR3 is built from 16 residues. CDR3 loop: CASSPSAGGVNSPLHF. DNA of the CDR3: TGTGCCAGCTCACCGTCGGCGGGGGGCGTTAATTCACCCCTCCACTTT. The variable domain in full, with the rest retrieved from reference TRBV18 and TRBJ1-6, is NAGVMQNPRHLVRRRGQEARLRCSPMKGHSHVYWYRQLPEEGLKFMVYLQKENIIDESGMPKERFSAEFPKEGPSILRIQQVVRGDSAAYFCASSPSAGGVNSPLHFGNGTRLTVT.

The genes are TRBV28 and TRBJ2-1; 10 nucleotides match TRBD2. Germline loops: CDR1 MDHEN, CDR2 SYDVKM. The CDR3 has 16 amino acids. With V trimmed by 2 bases and J by 1 base, 2 bases remained unmatched. The CDR3 here is CASSLSSGGSYNEQFF. CDR3 nucleotide sequence: TGTGCCAGCAGTTTAAGTAGCGGGGGGTCCTACAATGAGCAGTTCTTC.

The genes are TRBV5-4 and TRBJ2-2, with a possible D match to TRBD2 (6 bases). Germline CDR1 and CDR2: SGHNT and YYREEE (reference sequence). The CDR3 length is 18 residues. The ends were cut back, 4 bases at V and 1 base at J, with 20 bases in the middle. The CDR3 DNA reads as TGTGCCAGCAGCGCGATACTCTCCCCGGGGGTGAACACCGGGGAGCTGTTTTTT. Translation: CASSAILSPGVNTGELFF.

V is TRBV4-1 and J is TRBJ1-5; 8 bases align to TRBD1. The length of the CDR3 is 15 residues. With 1 base clipped from V and 4 bases from J, the junction kept 3 bases outside the gene matches. Germline CDR1 MGHRA, CDR2 YSYEKL. CDR3 amino acids: CASSQAQGGNQPQHF. The CDR3 region has the DNA TGCGCCAGCAGCCAAGCACAGGGGGGAAATCAGCCCCAGCATTTT.

The chain links TRBV11-3 to TRBJ1-3; D call uncertain. Per germline, CDR1 SGHNT and CDR2 YENEEA. Trimming took 5 bases from V and 4 from J, leaving 15 bases between them. The length of the CDR3 is 15 residues. CDR3 region: CASSRRTARGNTIYF. The CDR3 DNA follows: TGTGCCAGCAGCCGGAGGACCGCGCGCGGAAACACCATATATTTT.

A word on this clone: The junction does not match germline at one end; this may be a read error. V is TRBV12-3 or TRBV12-4 and J is TRBJ1-3; 9 positions match TRBD1. CDR3 length equals 13 residues. CDR3: CASSRRRLRDRAF. In DNA form, the CDR3 reads TGTGCCAGCAGCCGCAGACGCCTTCGGGACAGGGCATTT.